This T cell receptor beta chain was captured in a study of T cell responses to AZD1222 COVID-19 vaccine. The protocol was immunoSEQ multiplex PCR, while the TCRdb copy is restricted to in-frame clones and leaves out a portion. Of some 150,000 clones listed, 75% to 85% are singletons. In germline, CDR1 is LGHDT, CDR2 YNNKEL (reference sequence). The CDR3 runs to 16 residues. Trimming removed 3 bases from V and 4 bases from J, with 17 bases in between. Study-wide results and caveats: In the spike-specific TCR repertoire, nearly half reportedly target unmutated variant regions.

In the case of this clone: The antigen is not known.

The J gene is TRBJ2-3, the V gene TRBV3-1 (or the pseudogene TRBV3-2), with a weak D call TRBD2 (6 bases). The receptor's source is an adult who received the MenACWY meningococcal vaccine as a control. The specimen comprised peripheral blood, sampled 28 days after the second dose of the MenACWY control vaccine. The CDR3 sequence: CASSQTVEEGPDTQYF. CDR3 bases: TGTGCCAGCAGCCAGACAGTGGAGGAGGGACCAGATACGCAGTATTTT.